Each of the 10 T cell receptor beta chains below was sequenced from the same sample in a study of siplizumab effects on memory and regulatory T cells. Sequencing was performed with immunoSEQ multiplex PCR; in TCRdb, only in-frame clones are kept and a portion is missing. The sample carries over 85,000 clones, approximately 90% recorded once. Sequencing used CD4+ T cells sorted from blood. These receptors were obtained from a human donor in good health.

This sequence joins TRBV19 and TRBJ2-5; perhaps TRBD1 as D (7 bases). Germline V gene lookup returns CDR1 LNHDA and CDR2 SQIVND (reference sequence). This CDR3 has 14 amino acids. Trimming stripped 5 bases from V and 5 bases from J, with 15 bases between. CDR3 DNA sequence: TGTGCCAGTAGTTTAAGACAGGGAGGTGAGACCCAGTACTTC. Residues: CASSLRQGGETQYF.

This rearrangement joins TRBV5-4 to TRBJ2-3; D possibly corresponds to TRBD2 (7 bases). The ends were cut back, 0 bases at V and 4 bases at J, with 12 bases in the middle. Per the germline V gene, CDR1 is SGHNT and CDR2 is YYREEE (reference sequence). This CDR3 comprises 15 residues. CDR3 bases: TGTGCCAGCAGCTTGGGTACAGGGAGGGCAGATACGCAGTATTTT. It yields the protein CASSLGTGRADTQYF.

The gene calls are TRBV2 and TRBJ2-1, with TRBD1 identical over 7 bases. Germline CDR1 and CDR2: SNHLY and FYNNEI. The V segment lost 5 bases and the J segment 7 bases; nucleotides outside the gene matches: 5. This CDR3 spans 13 amino acids. The CDR3 DNA is TGTGCCAGCAGTAATACAGGGGTGAATGAGCAGTTCTTC. Protein sequence: CASSNTGVNEQFF.

This clone was seen at least ten times. The chain carries TRBV27 and TRBJ2-7, with D possibly being TRBD1 or TRBD2 (5 bases each). V was cut by 3 bases and J by 2 bases, with 8 bases left in between. Germline CDR1 is MNHEY and CDR2 is SMNVEV (reference sequence). The CDR3 is made up of 13 amino acids. CDR3 residues: CASSLQGAYEQYF. CDR3 sequence (DNA): TGTGCCAGCAGTTTGCAGGGAGCCTACGAGCAGTACTTC.

The chain joins TRBV27 to TRBJ2-1; D is perhaps TRBD2 (6 bases). From germline, CDR1 is MNHEY and CDR2 SMNVEV (reference sequence). V shed 2 bases and J shed 6 bases, with 8 bases lying between them. The CDR3 runs 13 residues. The DNA of the CDR3 is TGTGCCAGCAGTTTAGCGGGAAGCAATGAGCAGTTCTTC. Amino acid sequence: CASSLAGSNEQFF.

J is TRBJ2-7 and V is TRBV7-9, with 11 positions matching TRBD2. V lost 5 bases to trimming and J lost 0 bases; unmatched junction nucleotides: 12. CDR1 is SEHNR, CDR2 FQNEAQ, per germline (reference sequence). The CDR3 is made up of 18 amino acids. The CDR3 DNA sequence: TGTGCCAGCAGCACCTCTAGCGGGAGGACGATAGGCTCCTACGAGCAGTACTTC. Its protein product is CASSTSSGRTIGSYEQYF.

The chain joins TRBV5-1 to TRBJ1-5; 7 bases fit TRBD1. V was clipped by 4 bases and J by 5 bases; unmatched bases: 3. CDR3 length: 13 amino acids. Germline assignment: CDR1 SGHRS and CDR2 YFSETQ. The CDR3 is CASSPQGDQPQHF. CDR3 DNA: TGCGCCAGCAGCCCCCAGGGGGATCAGCCCCAGCATTTT.

The chain has TRBV5-6 and TRBJ2-6; D gene unclear. The CDR3 runs to 15 residues. The V gene lost 0 bases and the J gene lost 2 bases, with 6 bases spanning the gap. CDR1 SGHDT and CDR2 YYEEEE come from the germline V gene. The CDR3 here is CASSLVNTGANVLTF. The CDR3 coding sequence is TGTGCCAGCAGCTTGGTTAATACTGGGGCCAACGTCCTGACTTTC.

V gene TRBV30 combines with J gene TRBJ2-1; D unresolved. V was pared by 8 bases and J by 9 bases, with 23 bases between. Germline V gene data show CDR1 as GTSNPN and CDR2 as SVGIG (reference sequence). CDR3 size: 14 residues. CDR3 sequence reads: CAGNRGIVSGEQFF. CDR3 DNA sequence: TGTGCCGGTAATAGAGGTATCGTGTCAGGTGAGCAGTTCTTC.

V is TRBV2 and J is TRBJ2-7; D is unresolved. CDR1 is SNHLY, CDR2 FYNNEI, per germline. The CDR3 totals 14 residues. V shed 3 bases and J shed 1 base, with 10 bases lying between them. The CDR3 spells CASSETPASYEQYF. The CDR3 bases are TGTGCCAGCAGTGAGACGCCAGCTTCCTACGAGCAGTACTTC. Drawing the rest from reference TRBV2 and TRBJ2-7, the complete variable domain is EPEVTQTPSHQVTQMGQEVILRCVPISNHLYFYWYRQILGQKVEFLVSFYNNEISEKSEIFDDQFSVERPDGSNFTLKIRSTKLEDSAMYFCASSETPASYEQYFGPGTRLTVT.